This TCR beta chain was identified in a study of blood T cell repertoires in COVID-19. Across the whole study: There were acute and convalescent COVID-19 samples, and they came from the United States, Italy and Spain. PBMCs, B-cell-depleted T cells, or T cells provided the cDNA or gDNA that made up the material.

As processed by the authors: Amplified reference gene primers provided the basis for estimating nucleated cell counts. The method was immunoSEQ multiplex PCR; TCRdb's version includes in-frame clones alone and lacks a portion of them. That table furnishes V, J and clone size, whereas the DNA furnished D and trimming. Here the sample spans over 300,000 clones, approximately 85% being singletons. Germline trimming cut 5 bases from V and 8 bases from J; bases unmatched to any gene: 1. CDR3 length: 13 residues. From germline, CDR1 is SEHNR and CDR2 FQNEAQ (reference sequence). Specimen: peripheral blood. The sequence was collected from a woman in her forties or fifties with acute or convalescent COVID-19. The chain combines TRBV7-9 with TRBJ2-1; 12 nucleotides line up with TRBD1. DNA for the CDR3: TGTGCCAGCAGCGGGACAGGGGGCGATGAGCAGTTCTTC. Amino acid sequence: CASSGTGGDEQFF.